What follows is one TCR beta chain and its context. The data belong to a study of cytomegalovirus exposure and HLA in healthy donors. About the study: An earlier analysis identified more than 90 million unique TCR beta sequences in 150 million to 200 million T cells.

Researchers ran the PCR with 60 Vbeta and 13 Jbeta primers. Data came from immunoSEQ multiplex PCR; TCRdb stores just in-frame clones and leaves some out. The data show a few hundred thousand clones, under 90% seen once. Germline V gene data show CDR1 as SGDLS and CDR2 as YYNGEE. There are 15 residues in the CDR3. Trimming took 1 base from V and 6 from J, leaving 14 bases between them. The sequenced sample consisted of PBMCs. V usage is TRBV9 and J usage is TRBJ2-1, with a tentative D call TRBD1 (6 bases). The TCR comes from a girl aged 2-10 years in good health and CMV-seronegative. CDR3 sequence reads: CASSVNPGAGNEQFF. DNA for the CDR3: TGTGCCAGCAGCGTAAACCCAGGGGCTGGCAATGAGCAGTTCTTC.